A single T cell receptor (beta chain) is shown here with its context. Its cognate antigen is unknown. The data were obtained in a study of cytomegalovirus exposure and HLA in healthy donors. For the study at large: From HLA-typed donors, an early data release held roughly 89 million unique TCRs. Findings and limits, study-wide: The study recorded 164 TCR beta chains that were cytomegalovirus-associated. In vitro data verified a few CMV-associated chains as specific for CMV antigens.

The CDR3 runs to 14 residues. From germline, CDR1 is KGHSH and CDR2 LQKENI. With 3 bases removed from V and 4 bases from J, the gap between germline ends came to 10 bases. It was with 60 Vbeta and 13 Jbeta primers that the PCR ran. Assay: immunoSEQ multiplex PCR; the TCRdb copy retains only in-frame clones and omits some. Found here are over 150,000 clones, 80% to 90% of them singletons; the top ten hold around 7.7%. Source material: PBMCs. The sequence was obtained from a woman in her 30s in good health and CMV-seropositive. This chain connects TRBV18 to TRBJ1-5; D might be TRBD1 (5 bases). For the CDR3, the DNA is TGTGCCAGCTCACCCGCGGGGGGTAATCAGCCCCAGCATTTT. Protein product: CASSPAGGNQPQHF.